This T cell receptor beta chain was sequenced during a study of cytomegalovirus exposure and HLA in healthy donors. General study results and limits: It was 150 or so TCR beta chains that were listed as cytomegalovirus-associated.

Vbeta (60) and Jbeta (13) primers were used in the PCR. As handled by the study authors: Later work found tens of millions of unique TCR beta chains, with approximately 12 million shared. Clones were read by immunoSEQ multiplex PCR, and TCRdb kept only the in-frame ones, dropping some. V and J calls plus clone size are reproduced from that table; the DNA served to infer D and trimming. Reported are 55,000 to 65,000 clones; the ten largest clones contain 3.6%. Comment on this clone: What it recognizes is unknown.

Germline lookup yields CDR1 SGDLS and CDR2 YYNGEE. The length of the CDR3 is 14 residues. The V and J ends lost 2 bases and 3 bases, in that order; junction bases with no gene match: 4. This chain links TRBV9 with TRBJ2-7; TRBD1 agrees at 8 bases. This clonotype was obtained from a woman aged 18-35 years in good health and CMV-seronegative. The sample consisted of PBMCs. The CDR3 nucleotides are TGTGCCAGCAGCGTCGGACAGGGAAACTACGAGCAGTACTTC. Protein: CASSVGQGNYEQYF.